The 23 T cell receptor beta chains in this list originate from one sample, sequenced in a study of robustness of blood B and T cell sequencing. TCR beta repertoires were quantified from mRNA rather than genomic DNA. A 5' template-switch oligo added a universal priming site during cDNA synthesis. Every cDNA molecule received a random 12-nucleotide UMI from the template-switch oligo. TCRdb reprocessed the PCR reads with MiXCR, giving one entry per CDR3 protein. The repertoire consists of some 3,600 distinct CDR3 sequences, with about 50% occurring once and the leading ten covering more than 20%. The sample was peripheral blood. The receptors derive from a human donor in good health.

The chain joins TRBV7-8 to TRBJ2-6; D possibly uses TRBD1 or TRBD2 (5 bases each). The CDR3 covers 18 residues. Trimming left V 1 base short and J 6 bases short, with 19 bases between. CDR1 is SGHVS, CDR2 FQNEAQ, per germline. CDR3 sequence: CASSLEGPSEAQANVLTF. The CDR3 coding sequence is TGTGCCAGCAGCTTAGAGGGACCGTCTGAGGCCCAGGCCAACGTCCTGACTTTC.

The rearrangement uses TRBV7-2 and TRBJ2-1; 9 positions agree with TRBD2. The CDR3 spans 16 residues. The germline gives CDR1 SGHTA, CDR2 FQGNSA. V was clipped by 5 bases and J by 0 bases; unmatched bases: 5. CDR3 region: CASSGRGGGSYNEQFF. CDR3 nucleotide sequence: TGTGCCAGCAGCGGACGCGGGGGGGGCTCCTACAATGAGCAGTTCTTC.

The rearrangement joins TRBV18 to TRBJ2-5; D remains unclear. V was shortened by 1 base and J by 0 bases, with 6 bases between the two germline ends. CDR3 length equals 14 residues. The germline gives CDR1 KGHSH, CDR2 LQKENI. CDR3 region: CASSPRGHQETQYF. The CDR3 region has the DNA TGTGCCAGCTCACCACGGGGTCACCAAGAGACCCAGTACTTC.

Concerning this clonotype: The junction departs from the called germline gene at one end, perhaps through a read error. V usage is TRBV7-4 and J usage is TRBJ1-3, with 8 bases matching TRBD1. Germline V gene sequence: CDR1 SGHVT, CDR2 SQSDAQ. The CDR3 consists of 18 residues. The CDR3 loop is CVSSFLPGQAYSGNTIYF. Written as DNA, the CDR3 is TGTGTCAGCAGCTTCCTACCGGGACAGGCCTACTCTGGAAACACCATATATTTT.

The chain carries TRBV9 and TRBJ2-1, with D perhaps assigned TRBD1 or TRBD2 (5 bases each). The CDR3 sequence is 14 residues long. The V end lost 0 bases, the J end lost 7 bases, and 11 bases lay between the germline ends. CDR1 is SGDLS, CDR2 YYNGEE, per germline. The DNA for the CDR3 is TGTGCCAGCAGCGTAGGGGGGACGTTAAATGAGCAGTTCTTC. Translated: CASSVGGTLNEQFF.

The rearrangement uses TRBV20-1 and TRBJ1-2; 7 nucleotides agree with TRBD1. The CDR3 covers 14 residues. Germline V gives CDR1 DFQATT, CDR2 SNEGSKA (reference sequence). Losses at the gene ends were 5 bases for V and 6 bases for J; bases not matched to a gene: 12. The CDR3 loop reads CSAQQGQVVDGYTF. DNA of the CDR3: TGCAGTGCTCAACAGGGGCAAGTCGTCGATGGCTACACCTTC.

V and J are TRBV15 and TRBJ2-7; D gene unclear. Trimming took 0 bases from V and 5 from J, leaving 8 bases between them. The CDR3 runs to 13 residues. Germline-derived CDR1 and CDR2 are LNHNV and YYDKDF (reference sequence). CDR3 sequence: CATSRDQRNEQYF. The CDR3 nucleotides are TGTGCCACCAGCAGAGATCAAAGGAACGAGCAGTACTTC.

CDR3: CSAIRGRNTEAFF. The CDR3, as DNA: TGCAGTGCTATACGGGGGAGGAACACTGAAGCTTTCTTT. The J gene is TRBJ1-1, the V gene TRBV20-1; a possible D gene is TRBD1 (5 bases). V was cut by 4 bases and J by 1 base, with 10 bases left in between. In germline, CDR1 is DFQATT, CDR2 SNEGSKA (reference sequence). The CDR3 is 13 residues long.

This clonotype appeared a few times. This chain links TRBV5-6 with TRBJ2-1, with 8 bases identical to TRBD2. The CDR3 length is 16 residues. The V gene's germline CDR1 is SGHDT and CDR2 YYEEEE. Trimming removed 2 bases from V and 0 bases from J; junction bases left unmatched: 4. The CDR3 bases are TGTGCCAGCAGCTTCTCCGGGACTAGCTCCTACAATGAGCAGTTCTTC. Translated: CASSFSGTSSYNEQFF. The full variable domain, in which reference TRBV5-6 and TRBJ2-1 provide the parts outside the CDR3, is DAGVTQSPTHLIKTRGQQVTLRCSPKSGHDTVSWYQQALGQGPQFIFQYYEEEERQRGNFPDRFSGHQFPNYSSELNVNALLLGDSALYLCASSFSGTSSYNEQFFGPGTRLTVL.

CDR3 region: CSARDSGGADTQYF. In DNA form, the CDR3 reads TGCAGTGCTAGAGATAGCGGGGGAGCAGATACGCAGTATTTT. The V call is TRBV20-1, the J call TRBJ2-3; 9 bases fit TRBD2. V was clipped by 0 bases and J by 4 bases; unmatched bases: 2. Germline lookup yields CDR1 DFQATT and CDR2 SNEGSKA (reference sequence). The CDR3 is 14 residues long.

The rearrangement links TRBV6-2 or TRBV6-3 to TRBJ2-3, with D tentatively TRBD2 (5 bases). Trimming cost V 8 bases and J 4 bases, with 16 bases left between them. CDR1 is MNHEY and CDR2 is SVGEGT in the germline V gene. The CDR3 runs to 14 residues. The CDR3: CASGYREFADTQYF. CDR3 in DNA: TGTGCCAGCGGATACCGGGAATTTGCAGATACGCAGTATTTT.

This clonotype was observed once. The rearrangement links TRBV30 to TRBJ1-2; D is unresolved. The germline V gene encodes CDR1 GTSNPN and CDR2 SVGIG (reference sequence). V shed 7 bases and J shed 4 bases, with 10 bases lying between them. This CDR3 contains 11 residues. The CDR3 nucleotides are TGTGCCTTCCGACATACCTATGGCTACACCTTC. Translation gives CAFRHTYGYTF.

The genes are TRBV20-1 and TRBJ1-2, with D possibly TRBD1 on 6 matching bases. In germline, CDR1 is DFQATT, CDR2 SNEGSKA (reference sequence). V was cut by 5 bases and J by 4 bases, with 17 bases left in between. The CDR3 is made up of 14 amino acids. The CDR3 loop is CSALFRQVSYGYTF. CDR3 bases: TGCAGTGCTCTTTTTCGACAGGTCTCCTATGGCTACACCTTC.

This chain uses TRBV10-2 with TRBJ2-7; D may be TRBD1 (6 bases). Germline CDR1 reads WSHSY; CDR2 reads SAAADI. The germline V and J ends were trimmed by 3 bases and 2 bases, with 8 bases remaining between them. This CDR3 comprises 13 residues. The CDR3 DNA is TGCGCCAGCAGTGAAGGACAGCCCTACGAGCAGTACTTC. Amino acid sequence: CASSEGQPYEQYF.

This clonotype was detected only a few times. The rearrangement joins TRBV5-5 to TRBJ2-5; 7 bases align to TRBD1. The V segment lost 3 bases and the J segment 3 bases; nucleotides outside the gene matches: 11. This CDR3 has 16 residues. CDR1 and CDR2 (germline): SGHKS, YYEKEE (reference sequence). CDR3 DNA: TGTGCCAGCAGCTCGACAGGGTGGCTGGGAAAAGAGACCCAGTACTTC. This sequence encodes CASSSTGWLGKETQYF.

The rearrangement uses TRBV20-1 and TRBJ1-2, with 9 bases matching TRBD1. Germline lookup yields CDR1 DFQATT and CDR2 SNEGSKA (reference sequence). The J segment lost 6 bases and the V segment lost 1 base, leaving 9 bases of the junction unmatched. The CDR3 loop spans 15 amino acids. Here the CDR3 DNA reads TGCAGTGCTAGAGTCTCCGGGACAGGGAGGAATGGCTACACCTTC. Translated, it gives CSARVSGTGRNGYTF.

This clonotype was counted a few times. The chain combines TRBV15 with TRBJ1-1; 8 bases are a match to TRBD1. Per the germline V gene, CDR1 is LNHNV and CDR2 is YYDKDF (reference sequence). V lost 6 bases to trimming and J lost 1 base; unmatched junction nucleotides: 13. The CDR3 contains 17 residues. The CDR3 bases are TGTGCCACCAGACGGCCCGGGACAGGATCCCAGAACACTGAAGCTTTCTTT. It codes for CATRRPGTGSQNTEAFF.

Only a few counts were recorded for this clonotype. This chain connects TRBV5-4 to TRBJ1-5, with a weak D call TRBD1 (6 bases). The CDR3 extends over 14 amino acids. Germline assignment: CDR1 SGHNT and CDR2 YYREEE (reference sequence). V was cut by 1 base and J by 3 bases, with 8 bases left in between. The CDR3 here is CASSLSGVNQPQHF. The CDR3 DNA is TGTGCCAGCAGCTTGTCAGGGGTCAATCAGCCCCAGCATTTT.

V gene TRBV2 combines with J gene TRBJ2-7; D is undetermined. Germline lookup yields CDR1 SNHLY and CDR2 FYNNEI. V was clipped by 2 bases and J by 0 bases, with 8 bases between them. The CDR3 has 14 residues. Here the CDR3 reads CASSETWGSYEQYF. The DNA of the CDR3 is TGTGCCAGCAGTGAAACATGGGGCTCCTACGAGCAGTACTTC. Looking up the rest from reference TRBV2 and TRBJ2-7 gives the full variable domain: EPEVTQTPSHQVTQMGQEVILRCVPISNHLYFYWYRQILGQKVEFLVSFYNNEISEKSEIFDDQFSVERPDGSNFTLKIRSTKLEDSAMYFCASSETWGSYEQYFGPGTRLTVT.

The J gene is TRBJ1-1, the V gene TRBV20-1; D might be TRBD1 (6 bases). The CDR3 runs to 19 residues. Trimming stripped 3 bases from V and 0 bases from J, with 26 bases between. The germline gives CDR1 DFQATT, CDR2 SNEGSKA (reference sequence). The CDR3 sequence is CSARIKSQGLNLMNTEAFF. Written as DNA, the CDR3 is TGCAGTGCTAGGATCAAATCTCAGGGGCTAAACCTAATGAACACTGAAGCTTTCTTT.

This rearrangement joins TRBV30 to TRBJ1-1; possible D gene TRBD1, 6 bases. The germline V and J ends were trimmed by 5 bases and 2 bases, with 12 bases remaining between them. The germline V gene encodes CDR1 GTSNPN and CDR2 SVGIG (reference sequence). CDR3 size: 13 residues. The DNA for the CDR3 is TGTGCCTGGGACCGGGGGGGCAACACTGAAGCTTTCTTT. Translating it yields CAWDRGGNTEAFF.

This clonotype was counted only a few times. An end of the junction does not agree with germline; a read error may underlie this. CDR3 DNA: TGTGCCAGTAGTATAGTCGACAGCATCAACAACGGGGAGCTGTTTTTT. Protein product: CASSIVDSINNGELFF. This chain uses TRBV19 with TRBJ2-2; possible D gene TRBD1, 5 bases. Looked up from germline, CDR1 is LNHDA and CDR2 is SQIVND (reference sequence). This CDR3 is built from 16 residues.

This chain joins TRBV6-5 and TRBJ1-1; TRBD1 might be the D (5 bases). Germline V gene lookup returns CDR1 MNHEY and CDR2 SVGAGI. V was shortened by 6 bases and J by 3 bases, with 11 bases between the two germline ends. This CDR3 is built from 13 residues. The CDR3 bases are TGTGCCAGCAGGATAACACAGGACACTGAAGCTTTCTTT. This translates into CASRITQDTEAFF.